This T cell receptor beta chain derives from a study of shared clonotypes between healthy human individuals (dated by TCRdb to between 2020 and 2021). With regard to the full study: Two women and three men aged 18 to 49 years were included in the cohort. Different laboratories and diverse techniques were used to prepare libraries and sequence TCR repertoires, to increase sequencing depth and limit assay-specific biases. Blood TCR repertoires of roughly five healthy adults were deeply sequenced to estimate repertoire size and the extent of clonotype sharing between individuals. Leukapheresis yielded between about 0.85 and 9.5 billion PBMCs per donor.

The donors were healthy, HIV-negative adults with no recently reported acute infections or vaccinations. All donors were Caucasian adults living in Nashville, Tennessee, USA. In the unsorted samples, some 100 million PBMCs were counted, and genomic DNA was extracted using the QIAamp DNA Blood Mini kit. Blood was collected by leukapheresis, and PBMCs were isolated by Ficoll-Histopaque density gradient centrifugation and then cryopreserved in liquid nitrogen vapor phase. TCR CDR3 regions were amplified from genomic DNA by multiplex PCR using the deep immunoSEQ assay. Extracted genomic DNA from each cell subset was spread evenly across all wells of several immunoSEQ 96-well plates, with each plate serving as a replicate. For unsorted PBMC, each replicate PCR was loaded with 300 to 350 ng genomic DNA, equivalent to tens of thousands of T cell genomes. Unsorted PBMC genomic DNA was sequenced across ten immunoSEQ deep assay plates. The purified libraries were quantified using a Qubit 3.0 fluorometer, sized with a Bioanalyzer 2100, and then quantified again using the KAPA Library Quantification kit. Every immunoSEQ 96-well plate was sequenced on a dedicated single-read 150-cycle Illumina NextSeq 550 flow cell. Per the authors' processing: Because the immunoSEQ output included only junctional sequences and no quality scores, the filtering could not be the same as the filtering used for full-length reads. To assign V/J genes and CDR3, sequences were annotated against IMGT germline references using PyIR, a Python wrapper for IgBLAST v1.9. Any read was removed if the V/J assignment was weak (E-value above 1e-6), the CDR3 was missing, or the read contained stop codons, out-of-frame junctions, or ambiguous translated residues. A V3J clonotype was defined by an identical inferred V gene, J gene, and CDR3 amino acid sequence. Percentage overlap between repertoires was calculated by dividing the number of shared unique clonotypes by the size of the smaller repertoire. Three approaches were used to assess repertoire richness: RTK rarefaction, the Chao1 estimator, and Recon v2.1 estimates of unobserved clonotypes. TCRdb stores this immuneACCESS table with in-frame sequences only. Part of the clones is absent; in the studies checked, under half of the shortfall reflects unresolved V genes, and no reason is known for the rest. The D gene and trimming were derived from the DNA, and the V and J assignments and clone size from that table. Within this sample are about 490,000 clones, with more than 75% of them counted one time only. Clones ranked in the top ten supply approximately 12% of the sample.

The germline V gene specifies SGHTA as CDR1 and FQGTGA as CDR2. Its CDR3 holds 15 amino acids, cysteine through phenylalanine. The only DNA kept is the CDR3, 45 bases in frame from the first base. Relative to germline, V is 2 bases shorter and J is 2 bases shorter, with 12 bases between their ends. Concerning this clone itself: Its antigen is not yet known. No base quality values were provided; no much bigger clone lies one nucleotide off.

Study-level results and caveats: Because the study included only a small number of donors, the genetic and exposure-history diversity represented was limited. Sampling was limited to blood, and TCR repertoires in tissue likely differ from TCR repertoires in blood. Pairwise subsampling led to the expectation that sequencing depth would affect the degree of clonotype sharing among donors.

Sequencing input: PBMCs. The V and J genes are TRBV7-3 and TRBJ1-2; matching of 6 bases hints at TRBD1 as the D gene. The TCR sequence derives from a woman aged 35 to 49 in good health. Some clones in this sample may be carry-over from other donors' samples. The DNA sequence reads TGTGCCAGCAGCTTAGTGGCAGGGGTGAACTATGGCTACACCTTC. It is translated as CASSLVAGVNYGYTF.